This is a list of T cell receptor beta chains from one sample in a study of T cell changes during pregnancy in multiple sclerosis. Sequencing was performed with immunoSEQ multiplex PCR; in TCRdb, only in-frame clones are kept and a portion is missing. The sample has over 50,000 clones; around 90% are singletons. Sequences were derived from peripheral blood, sampled in the first trimester of pregnancy. These receptors were collected from a female donor with multiple sclerosis, enrolled in a pregnancy study. The CDR3 runs from the conserved cysteine through the conserved F or W. The order of the fields is clone size, J gene, V gene, D gene, CDR3 DNA, CDR3 protein. The D gene is left open where the match is weak. Only part of the rows carry a size: once, few, many, or a class if the clone is expanded.

>-|TRBJ2-7|TRBV7-9|-
TGTGCCAGCAGCTTAGCGGAGGGATCCGAGCAGTACTTC
CASSLAEGSEQYF
>-|TRBJ1-5|TRBV6-5|-
TGTGCCAGCAGTTACGGGGCAGATAGCAATCAGCCCCAGCATTTT
CASSYGADSNQPQHF
>-|TRBJ1-5|TRBV11-2|TRBD1
TGTGCCAGCAGCCAACAGGGGGCCTTCAATCAGCCCCAGCATTTT
CASSQQGAFNQPQHF
>-|TRBJ1-1|TRBV19|-
TGTGCCAGTACCGGCCCGGGACTCACTGAAGCTTTCTTT
CASTGPGLTEAFF
>-|TRBJ1-4|TRBV13|-
TGTGCCAGCAGCGGTAACAGAGCTAATGAAAAACTGTTTTTT
CASSGNRANEKLFF
>-|TRBJ2-2|TRBV11-3|-
TGTGCCAGCAGCTTACAGGGAAACACCGGGGAGCTGTTTTTT
CASSLQGNTGELFF
>-|TRBJ2-1|TRBV20-1|-
TGCAGTGCTAGTAGCCGGAATGAGCAGTTCTTC
CSASSRNEQFF
>-|TRBJ2-7|TRBV5-1|TRBD1
TGCGCCAGCAGCTTGGGCCCGGACAGGGTTTTCTACGAGCAGTACTTC
CASSLGPDRVFYEQYF
>-|TRBJ2-1|TRBV11-3|-
TGTGCCAGCAGCTTAGGTACTAGGACCTACAATGAGCAGTTCTTC
CASSLGTRTYNEQFF
>medium-sized|TRBJ2-2|TRBV30|-
TGTGCCTGGAGTCGCGTCAGATCAAGCGTCGGCACCGGGGAGCTGTTTTTT
CAWSRVRSSVGTGELFF
>-|TRBJ2-7|TRBV5-4|TRBD1
TGTGCCAGCAGCTCAACGGGTAGGGGACAGCAGATATCTTACGAGCAGTACTTC
CASSSTGRGQQISYEQYF
>-|TRBJ2-5|TRBV5-1|-
TGCGCCAGCAGGAGCCCTGATAGGGGGACCCAGTACTTC
CASRSPDRGTQYF
>-|TRBJ2-3|TRBV6-1|-
TGTGCCAGCAGTGAAGGGGAAGAGGGGGCAGATACGCAGTATTTT
CASSEGEEGADTQYF
>-|TRBJ2-7|TRBV19|TRBD2
TGTGCCAGTAGTATGGCGCCAAGCGGGAGGGCGGACGAGCAGTACTTC
CASSMAPSGRADEQYF
>few|TRBJ1-2|TRBV10-2|-
TGCGCCAGCTTGAGGGGGGGGGCGCGGGGCTACACCTTC
CASLRGGARGYTF
>-|TRBJ2-7|TRBV30|TRBD2
TGTGCCTTTTTTACCCCCGGGACTAGCTCCTACGAGCAGTACTTC
CAFFTPGTSSYEQYF
>-|TRBJ2-2|TRBV7-8|TRBD1
TGTGCCAGCAGCCTCGACAGGGGAATTAACACCGGGGAGCTGTTTTTT
CASSLDRGINTGELFF
>-|TRBJ2-7|TRBV27|-
TGTGCCAGCAGTTTAGAGGGGGTTTCCTACGAGCAGTACTTC
CASSLEGVSYEQYF
>few|TRBJ1-2|TRBV19|TRBD1
TGTGCCAGTAGTACGGACAGGGCAAACTATGGCTACACCTTC
CASSTDRANYGYTF
>-|TRBJ2-7|TRBV19|TRBD1
TGTGCCAGTAGTAAAACGGGACAGGTTTCCTACGAGCAGTACTTC
CASSKTGQVSYEQYF
>few|TRBJ1-4|TRBV6-6|-
TGTGCCAGCAGTTACGGCGGGGAGGGGAATGAAAAACTGTTTTTT
CASSYGGEGNEKLFF
>-|TRBJ2-1|TRBV7-6|-
TGTGCCAGCAGCTTAGCGCGCTGGGGAAGGGGCTCCTACAATGAGCAGTTCTTC
CASSLARWGRGSYNEQFF
>-|TRBJ1-4|TRBV5-1|-
TGCGCCAGCAGCATCCCCCTCTCTTCGCAGGATGAAAAACTGTTTTTT
CASSIPLSSQDEKLFF
>-|TRBJ1-5|TRBV7-2|-
TGTGCCAGCAGCTTAGTACAGGACAATCAGCCCCAGCATTTT
CASSLVQDNQPQHF
>-|TRBJ1-2|TRBV7-9|TRBD1
TGTGCCAGCAGCTTTGGACAGGTCGGAAACTATGGCTACACCTTC
CASSFGQVGNYGYTF
>-|TRBJ2-1|TRBV30|-
TGTGCCTGGAGCCGCGGGGTGGGCGGGGAGCAGTTCTTC
CAWSRGVGGEQFF
>once|TRBJ2-1|TRBV5-4|-
TGTGCCAGCAGTGATCCTAGATCCAATGAGCAGTTCTTC
CASSDPRSNEQFF
>-|TRBJ1-5|TRBV27|-
TGTGCCAGCAGTTTATATAGAGATCAGCCCCAGCATTTT
CASSLYRDQPQHF
>-|TRBJ2-1|TRBV7-2|TRBD2
TGTGCCAGCAGTAGCGGGAGGGCTCAAGAGCAGTTCTTC
CASSSGRAQEQFF
>-|TRBJ2-3|TRBV5-8|TRBD2
TGTGCCAGCAGCTCCTTAGCGGGAGTAGGCACAGATACGCAGTATTTT
CASSSLAGVGTDTQYF
>-|TRBJ1-5|TRBV11-2|-
TGTGCCAGCAGCTTAGGGCTCGGGAGCAATCAGCCCCAGCATTTT
CASSLGLGSNQPQHF
>-|TRBJ2-2|TRBV18|TRBD1
TGTGCCAGCTCACCGAGAACAGGGGCGAACACCGGGGAGCTGTTTTTT
CASSPRTGANTGELFF
>-|TRBJ1-1|TRBV5-4|TRBD1
TGTGCCAGCAGATATACAGGGGGCGGAACTGAAGCTTTCTTT
CASRYTGGGTEAFF
>-|TRBJ2-7|TRBV19|TRBD1
TGTGCCAGTAGTACCGACGGACAGGGGGTCACCTACGAGCAGTACTTC
CASSTDGQGVTYEQYF
>few|TRBJ2-7|TRBV4-1|TRBD1
TGCGCCAGCAGCCTCGGGACAGACTACGAGCAGTACTTC
CASSLGTDYEQYF
>-|TRBJ1-5|TRBV5-8|TRBD1
TGTGCCAGCAGCCACTACAGGGGTGGCGATCAGCCCCAGCATTTT
CASSHYRGGDQPQHF
>-|TRBJ2-7|TRBV5-6|-
TGTGCCAGCAGCTTGGCCCTCTCCGAGCAGTACTTC
CASSLALSEQYF
>once|TRBJ2-5|TRBV7-7|TRBD2
TGTGCTAGCAGCTTAGGACTAGGGAGCCAAGAGACCCAGTACTTC
CASSLGLGSQETQYF